Presented here are 12 T cell receptor beta chains from one specimen sequenced in a study of chemoradiotherapy in HPV16-positive cancers. Produced via immunoSEQ multiplex PCR; TCRdb's table is partial and in-frame only. Of about 68,000 clones detected, 88% appear once; the ten largest clones hold 4% to 4.5%. Material: blood, obtained from a patient who underwent chemoradiotherapy. These receptors were obtained from a human donor with HPV-associated anogenital cancer.

The chain carries TRBV28 and TRBJ1-4; tentatively, D is TRBD1 (5 bases). Trimming cost V 3 bases and J 3 bases, with 8 bases left between them. The CDR3 is 14 residues long. Per germline, CDR1 MDHEN and CDR2 SYDVKM. CDR3 region: CASSFAGSNEKLFF. In DNA, the CDR3 is TGTGCCAGCAGTTTCGCAGGGTCTAATGAAAAACTGTTTTTT.

The chain links TRBV30 to TRBJ1-6; perhaps TRBD1 as D (5 bases). Germline values: CDR1 GTSNPN, CDR2 SVGIG (reference sequence). The CDR3 extends over 19 amino acids. V was shortened by 5 bases and J by 0 bases, with 23 bases between the two germline ends. CDR3 coding DNA: TGTGCCTGGGTAATAAGGGGAAAAGGTGCCGTCTCCTATAATTCACCCCTCCACTTT. It translates to CAWVIRGKGAVSYNSPLHF.

This chain connects TRBV9 to TRBJ2-2, with D uncertain. Germline V lookup: CDR1 SGDLS, CDR2 YYNGEE. The V and J ends lost 4 bases and 3 bases respectively, with 16 bases between them. This CDR3 has 16 amino acids. The CDR3 DNA reads TGTGCCAGCAGCTCTGACTGGGGTTTTGACACCGGGGAGCTGTTTTTT. This gives the protein CASSSDWGFDTGELFF.

The V gene is TRBV30, the J gene TRBJ1-1; a weak D match, TRBD1 (6 bases). Per germline, CDR1 GTSNPN and CDR2 SVGIG (reference sequence). V lost 0 bases and J lost 7, with 12 bases in between. The CDR3 is 13 amino acids. For the CDR3, the DNA is TGTGCCTGGAGTGTACAGGGACTCGGTGAAGCTTTCTTT. Translated, it gives CAWSVQGLGEAFF.

This clone has more than one count but fewer than ten. This sample includes further DNA sequences coding for the same CDR3. This chain connects TRBV18 to TRBJ2-7, with a tentative D call TRBD2 (6 bases). V dropped 3 bases and J dropped 4 bases, with 10 bases sitting between them. This CDR3 comprises 13 residues. Germline lookup yields CDR1 KGHSH and CDR2 LQKENI. CDR3: CASSPGAGYEQYF. The CDR3 DNA reads as TGTGCCAGCTCACCTGGGGCGGGGTACGAGCAGTACTTC.

CDR3 region: CASSPPPDRVRGSPLHF. CDR3 sequence (DNA): TGTGCCAGCTCACCACCCCCCGACAGGGTACGGGGTTCACCCCTCCACTTT. The J gene is TRBJ1-6, the V gene TRBV18; 7 bases agree with TRBD1. The CDR3 spans 17 residues. Germline loops: CDR1 KGHSH, CDR2 LQKENI. Trimming removed 0 bases from V and 9 bases from J; junction bases left unmatched: 11. The whole variable domain, filled in from reference TRBV18 and TRBJ1-6, reads NAGVMQNPRHLVRRRGQEARLRCSPMKGHSHVYWYRQLPEEGLKFMVYLQKENIIDESGMPKERFSAEFPKEGPSILRIQQVVRGDSAAYFCASSPPPDRVRGSPLHFGNGTRLTVT.

The CDR3 sequence: CASSSGQGGLTEAFF. The DNA for the CDR3 is TGCGCCAGCAGCTCAGGACAGGGGGGGCTAACTGAAGCTTTCTTT. The chain uses TRBV5-1 and TRBJ1-1; 10 bases agree with TRBD1. J lost 5 bases, V lost 3 bases, and 7 bases had no gene match. Germline assignment: CDR1 SGHRS and CDR2 YFSETQ. CDR3 length: 15 residues.

The chain combines TRBV29-1 with TRBJ2-7; 9 nucleotides line up with TRBD2. Per germline, CDR1 SQVTM and CDR2 ANQGSEA. CDR3 length: 13 amino acids. With 4 bases clipped from V and 3 bases from J, the junction kept 4 bases outside the gene matches. CDR3 nucleotide sequence: TGCAGCGTTGTGCTAGCGGGATACTACGAGCAGTACTTC. Residues: CSVVLAGYYEQYF.

This clone was seen a handful of times. The J gene is TRBJ2-7, the V gene TRBV9, with D possibly called TRBD1 or TRBD2 (5 bases each). Germline V gene data show CDR1 as SGDLS and CDR2 as YYNGEE. The CDR3 has 15 amino acids. V lost 4 bases, J lost 3 bases, and 17 bases lay in between. The CDR3 DNA is TGTGCCAGCAGCCTAGGAGAAGGGGAGAACTACGAGCAGTACTTC. Translation gives CASSLGEGENYEQYF.

For this clone: A junction end diverges from the germline sequence, so it may reflect a read error. The sample contains more than one DNA sequence encoding this CDR3. The V call is TRBV19, the J call TRBJ2-7, with D maybe TRBD1 (5 bases). The CDR3 spans 13 residues. The V gene's germline CDR1 is LNHDA and CDR2 SQIVND (reference sequence). CDR3 coding DNA: TGTGCCAGTAGTATTGGACACCGCTACGAGCAGTACTTT. Residues: CASSIGHRYEQYF.

The gene calls are TRBV6-7 and TRBJ1-2; 7 bases align to TRBD1. TRBV6-7 is recorded as an ORF, its role being uncertain. The CDR3 totals 13 residues. V lost 6 bases to trimming and J lost 3 bases; unmatched junction nucleotides: 4. The CDR3 protein is CASRQDRDYGYTF. CDR3 DNA: TGTGCCAGCAGGCAAGACAGGGACTATGGCTACACCTTC.

The V call is TRBV14, the J call TRBJ2-5, with TRBD2 matching 7 bases. V shed 3 bases and J 2 bases; nucleotides not matched to a gene: 6. The CDR3 runs to 15 residues. Per the germline V gene, CDR1 is SGHDN and CDR2 is FVKESK. DNA of the CDR3: TGTGCCAGCAGCCAGAGGGAGGGAACACAAGAGACCCAGTACTTC. It yields the protein CASSQREGTQETQYF.